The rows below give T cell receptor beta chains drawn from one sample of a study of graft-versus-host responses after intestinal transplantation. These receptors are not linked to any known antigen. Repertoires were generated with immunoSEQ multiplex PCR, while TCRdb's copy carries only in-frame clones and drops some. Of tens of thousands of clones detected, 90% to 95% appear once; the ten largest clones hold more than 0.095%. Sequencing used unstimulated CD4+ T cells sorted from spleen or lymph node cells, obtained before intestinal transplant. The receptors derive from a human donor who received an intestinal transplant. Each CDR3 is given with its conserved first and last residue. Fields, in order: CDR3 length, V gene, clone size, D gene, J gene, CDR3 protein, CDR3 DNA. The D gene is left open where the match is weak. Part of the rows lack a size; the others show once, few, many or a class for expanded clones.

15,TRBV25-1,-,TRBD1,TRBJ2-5,CASSEYRGKQETQYF,TGTGCCAGCAGTGAATACAGGGGGAAGCAAGAGACCCAGTACTTC
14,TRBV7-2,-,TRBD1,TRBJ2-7,CASSAWTGGGEQYF,TGTGCCAGCAGCGCCTGGACAGGGGGCGGCGAGCAGTACTTC
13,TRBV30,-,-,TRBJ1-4,CAWTRGTNEKLFF,TGTGCCTGGACCCGGGGGACTAATGAAAAACTGTTTTTT
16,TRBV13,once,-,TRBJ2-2,CASTPGGLLNTGELFF,TGTGCCAGCACCCCAGGGGGGCTTCTGAACACCGGGGAGCTGTTTTTT
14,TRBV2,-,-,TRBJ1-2,CASRRGEGDYGYTF,TGTGCCAGCAGACGCGGGGAGGGGGACTATGGCTACACCTTC
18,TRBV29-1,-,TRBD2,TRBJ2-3,CSVQRGGLAGGHTDTQYF,TGCAGCGTCCAGCGAGGAGGGCTAGCGGGGGGGCACACAGATACGCAGTATTTT
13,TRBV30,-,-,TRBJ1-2,CAWSGQGTYGYTF,TGTGCCTGGAGTGGGCAGGGAACCTATGGCTACACCTTC
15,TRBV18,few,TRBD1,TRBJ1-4,CASSLGGSTNEKLFF,TGTGCCAGCTCACTAGGGGGCTCCACTAATGAAAAACTGTTTTTT
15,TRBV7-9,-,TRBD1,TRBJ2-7,CASSSGRGSSYEQYF,TGTGCCAGCAGCTCGGGCAGGGGGAGCTCCTACGAGCAGTACTTC
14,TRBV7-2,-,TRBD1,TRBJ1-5,CASSERQGGQPQHF,TGTGCCAGCAGCGAGCGACAGGGGGGGCAGCCCCAGCATTTT
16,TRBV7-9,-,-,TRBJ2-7,CASSPLGLDGSYEQYF,TGTGCCAGCAGCCCACTAGGGCTGGACGGTTCCTACGAGCAGTACTTC
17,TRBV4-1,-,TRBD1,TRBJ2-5,CASSQATGTVVQETQYF,TGCGCCAGCAGCCAAGCAACCGGGACAGTCGTCCAAGAGACCCAGTACTTC
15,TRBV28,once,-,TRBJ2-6,CASSFRGSGANVLTF,TGTGCCAGCAGTTTCAGGGGCTCTGGGGCCAACGTCCTGACTTTC
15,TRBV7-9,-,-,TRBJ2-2,CASSLNRANTGELFF,TGTGCCAGCAGCCTCAACAGGGCAAACACCGGGGAGCTGTTTTTT
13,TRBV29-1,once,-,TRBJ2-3,CSSRVRGTDTQYF,TGCAGCTCCCGGGTTCGTGGCACAGATACGCAGTATTTT
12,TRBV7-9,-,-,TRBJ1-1,CASSSLQAGAFF,TGTGCCAGCAGCTCCCTCCAGGCCGGAGCTTTCTTT
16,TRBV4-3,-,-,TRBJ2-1,CASSQGAVGAYNEQFF,TGCGCCAGCAGCCAGGGAGCGGTAGGAGCCTACAATGAGCAGTTCTTC
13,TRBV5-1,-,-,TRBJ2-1,CASSSTSYNEQFF,TGCGCCAGCAGCTCTACCTCCTACAATGAGCAGTTCTTC
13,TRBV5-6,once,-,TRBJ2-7,CASSFRGFYEQYF,TGTGCCAGCAGCTTTAGAGGTTTCTACGAGCAGTACTTC
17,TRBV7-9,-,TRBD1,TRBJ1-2,CASSLPATNAGGYGYTF,TGTGCCAGCAGCTTACCTGCAACTAACGCAGGGGGCTATGGCTACACCTTC
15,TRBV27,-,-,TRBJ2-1,CASSPETSSYNEQFF,TGTGCCAGCAGTCCCGAGACTAGCTCCTACAATGAGCAGTTCTTC
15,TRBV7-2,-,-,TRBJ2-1,CASSSRRGFYNEQFF,TGTGCCAGCAGCTCAAGGAGGGGCTTCTACAATGAGCAGTTCTTC
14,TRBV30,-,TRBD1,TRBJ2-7,CASSGDRVSYEQYF,TGTGCCAGCTCAGGAGACAGGGTCTCCTACGAGCAGTACTTC
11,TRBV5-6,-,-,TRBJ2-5,CASSFGETQYF,TGTGCCAGCAGCTTCGGAGAGACCCAGTACTTC
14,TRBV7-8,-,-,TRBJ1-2,CASRRATGDYGYTF,TGTGCCAGCAGAAGAGCGACAGGAGACTATGGCTACACCTTC